Following are 4 T cell receptor beta chains from one sample sequenced in a study of blood T cells in healthy people across ages. Next came a second PCR, run for about 7 to 12 cycles, which used a sample-barcoded 5' primer along with a J-beta primer mix. Via MiXCR, TCRdb re-called the 5' RACE reads, giving one row per CDR3 protein. The table has 850,000 to 1,300,000 distinct CDR3 sequences, less than 50% seen once. Sequencing used blood. These receptors came from a woman aged 60-75 years in good health.

The V call is TRBV20-1, the J call TRBJ2-7; TRBD2 matches at 10 bases. CDR1 DFQATT and CDR2 SNEGSKA come from the germline V gene (reference sequence). The V and J ends lost 0 bases and 3 bases, in that order; junction bases with no gene match: 11. The CDR3 has 17 amino acids. For the CDR3, the DNA is TGCAGTGCTAGAGATCTCTTGGCTAGCGGGGGCAACTACGAGCAGTACTTC. This gives the protein CSARDLLASGGNYEQYF.

The chain recombines TRBV27 with TRBJ2-3; perhaps TRBD1 as D (6 bases). With 5 bases removed from V and 2 bases from J, the gap between germline ends came to 14 bases. Germline V gene data show CDR1 as MNHEY and CDR2 as SMNVEV (reference sequence). The CDR3 sequence is 15 residues long. The CDR3 reads CASSPQDSYTDTQYF. The DNA of the CDR3 is TGTGCCAGCAGTCCCCAGGACAGTTACACAGATACGCAGTATTTT.

This clonotype has more than one count but fewer than ten. The V and J genes are TRBV13 and TRBJ2-5; 15 bases map to TRBD2. The CDR3 length is 17 residues. V shed 3 bases and J 7 bases; nucleotides not matched to a gene: 9. In germline, CDR1 is PRHDT, CDR2 FYEKMQ (reference sequence). CDR3 nucleotide sequence: TGTGCCAGCAGCTTGGGACTAGCGGGAGGTCCAAGCTCGACCCAGTACTTC. It encodes CASSLGLAGGPSSTQYF.

V is TRBV5-1 and J is TRBJ2-5; TRBD1 aligns across 9 bases. The J call may be incorrect, as the DNA end agrees better with TRBJ2-7. Germline lookup yields CDR1 SGHRS and CDR2 YFSETQ. This CDR3 comprises 14 residues. The CDR3 bases are TGCGCCAGCAGCCCGGGACAGGGTTGGTACGAGCAGTACTTC. Translating it yields CASSPGQGWYEQYF.